This TCR beta chain came from a study of glioma-infiltrating T cells. About the study: Dexamethasone exposure before glioma surgery was limited to six or fewer days. Sequencing aimed for about 4- to 11-fold coverage of roughly one million peripheral T cells.

The ends lost 5 bases at V and 0 bases at J; junction bases unmatched: 7. This CDR3 comprises 16 residues. The V gene's germline CDR1 is MDHEN and CDR2 SYDVKM. Overall study findings and caveats: Signature shared blood CDR3 motifs were enriched in low-divergence and depleted in high-divergence patients.

Amplification of TCR alpha and beta CDR3 regions from RNA used iRepertoire nested multiplex PCR. Tissue mRNA or PBMC total RNA, 100-400 ng, went into one-step reverse transcription and amplification. TCRdb independently ran MiXCR on the multiplex PCR reads; one entry per CDR3 protein. The table includes about 410,000 distinct CDR3 sequences, 35% to 45% detected once. With respect to this clonotype: Its antigen is as yet unknown.

Sequenced material: glioma tissue, nonneoplastic brain tissue, or PBMCs (not recorded which). The origin of this receptor is a human donor with low-grade glioma or glioblastoma, undergoing nonglioma brain surgery, or in good health (not recorded which). V and J are TRBV28 and TRBJ2-7; 10 bases match TRBD1. The chain's CDR3 is CASSPGTGASSYEQYF. In DNA form, the CDR3 reads TGTGCCAGCAGTCCCGGGACAGGGGCAAGCTCCTACGAGCAGTACTTC.